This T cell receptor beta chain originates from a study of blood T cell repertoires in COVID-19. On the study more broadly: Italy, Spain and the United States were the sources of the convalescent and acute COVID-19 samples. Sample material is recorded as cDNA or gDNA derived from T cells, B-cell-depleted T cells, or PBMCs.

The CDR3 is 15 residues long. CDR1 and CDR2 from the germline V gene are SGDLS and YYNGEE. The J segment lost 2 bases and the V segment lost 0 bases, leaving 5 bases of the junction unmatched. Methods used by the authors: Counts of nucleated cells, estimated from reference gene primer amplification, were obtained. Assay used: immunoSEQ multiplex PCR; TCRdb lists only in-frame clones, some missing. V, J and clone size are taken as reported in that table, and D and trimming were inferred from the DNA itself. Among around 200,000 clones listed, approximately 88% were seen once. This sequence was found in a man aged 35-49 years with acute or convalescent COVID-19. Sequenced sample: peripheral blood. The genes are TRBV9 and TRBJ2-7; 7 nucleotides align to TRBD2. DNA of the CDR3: TGTGCCAGCAGCGTAGCGGGGGGACCAACCTACGAGCAGTACTTC. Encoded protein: CASSVAGGPTYEQYF.